The 5 T cell receptor beta chains reported below all come from one sample, sequenced in a study of cytomegalovirus exposure and HLA in healthy donors. PCR used 60 Vbeta primers and 13 Jbeta primers. The data were produced by immunoSEQ multiplex PCR, yet TCRdb's version contains in-frame clones alone and is incomplete. The profile covers approximately 150,000 clones, with 55% to 75% appearing a single time and 2% to 3% taken by the ten largest. Source material: PBMCs. Receptors originate from a human donor in good health.

In this sample, this clone turned up a few times. The rearrangement links TRBV2 to TRBJ1-5, with 7 bases identical to TRBD1. The CDR3 is made up of 16 amino acids. With 5 bases clipped from V and 7 bases from J, the junction kept 14 bases outside the gene matches. Germline V gene lookup returns CDR1 SNHLY and CDR2 FYNNEI. As DNA, the CDR3 is TGTGCCAGCAGTTCTACAGGGGCATTGCGTTCGCAGCCCCAGCATTTT. Translated: CASSSTGALRSQPQHF.

In its sample, this clone was seen once. V usage is TRBV7-2 and J usage is TRBJ1-2, with D perhaps matching TRBD1 (6 bases). Germline CDR1 SGHTA, CDR2 FQGNSA. With 1 base removed from V and 4 bases from J, the gap between germline ends came to 13 bases. This CDR3 spans 15 amino acids. CDR3 sequence reads: CASSLGSGDIYGYTF. CDR3 bases: TGTGCCAGCAGCTTAGGTTCCGGGGACATCTATGGCTACACCTTC.

The gene calls are TRBV4-1 and TRBJ2-5; TRBD1 might be the D (5 bases). The CDR3 length is 13 residues. V shed 1 base and J shed 4 bases, with 7 bases lying between them. The germline V gene has CDR1 MGHRA and CDR2 YSYEKL. In DNA form, the CDR3 reads TGCGCCAGCAGCCAAGCTAGGGGAGAGACCCAGTACTTC. The encoded protein is CASSQARGETQYF.

This chain connects TRBV5-6 to TRBJ2-1; 10 bases agree with TRBD2. The V gene's germline CDR1 is SGHDT and CDR2 YYEEEE. CDR3 length: 15 residues. The J segment lost 8 bases and the V segment lost 2 bases, leaving 7 bases of the junction unmatched. The CDR3 bases are TGTGCCAGCAGCTTCTGGTCTAGCGGGGGCCATGAGCAGTTCTTC. Translating it yields CASSFWSSGGHEQFF.

This chain connects TRBV19 to TRBJ2-7, with 10 nucleotides matching TRBD1. This CDR3 comprises 14 residues. The J segment lost 6 bases and the V segment lost 9 bases, leaving 11 bases of the junction unmatched. Germline V gene data show CDR1 as LNHDA and CDR2 as SQIVND (reference sequence). CDR3 in amino acids: CASAGGTGVGEQYF. The CDR3 DNA follows: TGTGCCAGCGCCGGCGGGACAGGGGTTGGCGAGCAGTACTTC.